Below, 9 T cell receptor beta chains from the same sample are listed, as sequenced in a study of blood T cell repertoires in COVID-19. Profiling relied on immunoSEQ multiplex PCR, and the TCRdb table lists in-frame clones only, not all of them. This sample has 95,000 to 110,000 clones; more than 75% occur once, and the top ten carry more than 10%. Specimen: peripheral blood. The receptor set was obtained from a human donor in a cohort sampled during active COVID-19.

This chain connects TRBV18 to TRBJ2-7, with a tentative D call TRBD2 (6 bases). The length of the CDR3 is 13 residues. Germline lookup yields CDR1 KGHSH and CDR2 LQKENI. The V end was cut by 3 bases, the J end by 7 bases, with 13 bases between. CDR3 nucleotides: TGTGCCAGCTCACCTGGGCTAGCGTTGGAGCAGTACTTC. Its protein product is CASSPGLALEQYF.

This clone was seen once. This chain links TRBV6-6 with TRBJ1-1; 7 bases map to TRBD1. The CDR3 length is 14 residues. V lost 4 bases, J lost 4 bases, and 6 bases stayed unmatched. From germline, CDR1 is MNHNY and CDR2 SVGAGI (reference sequence). The CDR3 spells CASSFSGGTTEAFF. The CDR3 DNA reads as TGTGCCAGCAGTTTTTCAGGGGGGACCACTGAAGCTTTCTTT.

The CDR3 loop is CASGTGQLYNEQFF. Here the CDR3 DNA reads TGTGCCAGCGGAACAGGGCAACTCTACAATGAGCAGTTCTTC. This rearrangement joins TRBV19 to TRBJ2-1; a weak D match, TRBD1 (6 bases). Between the trimmed V and J ends, which lost 9 bases and 3 bases, there was a span of 15 bases. Germline CDR1 is LNHDA and CDR2 is SQIVND (reference sequence). This CDR3 contains 14 residues.

The gene calls are TRBV4-1 and TRBJ2-7, with TRBD1 matching 10 bases. This CDR3 spans 15 amino acids. Germline V CDR1 and CDR2: MGHRA, YSYEKL. With 1 base clipped from V and 4 bases from J, the junction kept 4 bases outside the gene matches. CDR3 protein: CASSQGDRGSYEQYF. CDR3 in DNA: TGCGCCAGCAGCCAAGGGGACAGGGGTTCGTACGAGCAGTACTTC.

This clone has a single count. The chain carries TRBV10-3 and TRBJ2-1, with unresolved D. With 0 bases removed from V and 12 bases from J, the gap between germline ends came to 18 bases. The CDR3 consists of 15 residues. CDR1 and CDR2 from the germline V gene are ENHRY and SYGVKD. CDR3 nucleotides: TGTGCCATCAGTGAGTCAGCACTGCCAACGACTCGGCAGTTCTTC. As protein: CAISESALPTTRQFF.

The rearrangement uses TRBV6-2 or TRBV6-3 and TRBJ1-2; the match to TRBD1 covers 10 bases. V gave up 5 bases and J gave up 6 bases; unmatched junction bases: 12. The germline gives CDR1 MNHEY, CDR2 SVGEGT. The length of the CDR3 is 16 residues. CDR3 in amino acids: CASSTQRQGARHGYTF. DNA of the CDR3: TGTGCCAGCAGTACCCAACGACAGGGGGCGAGGCATGGCTACACCTTC.

The chain uses TRBV3-1 (or the pseudogene TRBV3-2) and TRBJ1-3, with 7 bases matching TRBD1. CDR1 is LGHDT and CDR2 is YNNKEL in the germline V gene (reference sequence). With 2 bases clipped from V and 4 bases from J, the junction kept 5 bases outside the gene matches. This CDR3 contains 15 residues. In DNA form, the CDR3 reads TGTGCCAGCAGCCAAAACACAGGGGCAGGAAACACCATATATTTT. Amino acids: CASSQNTGAGNTIYF.

This clone was recorded a few times. The chain uses TRBV7-9 and TRBJ2-1; TRBD2 aligns across 7 bases. The germline gives CDR1 SEHNR, CDR2 FQNEAQ (reference sequence). The CDR3 spans 12 residues. The J segment lost 4 bases and the V segment lost 8 bases, leaving 2 bases of the junction unmatched. CDR3 protein: CASGGVYNEQFF. In DNA form, the CDR3 reads TGTGCCAGCGGGGGGGTGTACAATGAGCAGTTCTTC.

The V call is TRBV5-1, the J call TRBJ2-7; unclear D gene. The CDR3 has 15 amino acids. V was trimmed by 0 bases and J by 5 bases, leaving 15 bases between them. Germline CDR1 and CDR2: SGHRS and YFSETQ. The CDR3 region has the DNA TGCGCCAGCAGCTTGGGAACGACGCGGATCCACGAGCAGTACTTC. It yields the protein CASSLGTTRIHEQYF.